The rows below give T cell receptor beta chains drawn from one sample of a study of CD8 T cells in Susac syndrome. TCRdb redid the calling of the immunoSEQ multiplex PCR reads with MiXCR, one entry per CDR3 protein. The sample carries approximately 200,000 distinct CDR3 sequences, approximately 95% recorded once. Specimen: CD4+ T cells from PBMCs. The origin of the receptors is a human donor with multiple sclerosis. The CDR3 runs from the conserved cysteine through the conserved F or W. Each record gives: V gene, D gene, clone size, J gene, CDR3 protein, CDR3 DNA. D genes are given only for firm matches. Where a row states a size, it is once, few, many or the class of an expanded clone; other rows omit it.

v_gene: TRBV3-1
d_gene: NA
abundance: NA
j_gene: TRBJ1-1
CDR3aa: CASSQDLGPRGAFF
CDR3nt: TGTGCCAGCAGCCAAGATTTGGGCCCCAGGGGAGCTTTCTTT

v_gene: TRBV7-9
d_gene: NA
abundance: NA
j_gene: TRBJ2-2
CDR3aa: CASSHPTLGVDTGELFF
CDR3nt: TGTGCCAGCAGCCATCCTACTCTGGGGGTGGACACCGGGGAGCTGTTTTTT

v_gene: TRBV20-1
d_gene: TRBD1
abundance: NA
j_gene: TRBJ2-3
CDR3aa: CSARGRGQGHTDTQYF
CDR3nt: TGCAGTGCGAGGGGGAGGGGACAGGGGCACACAGATACGCAGTATTTT

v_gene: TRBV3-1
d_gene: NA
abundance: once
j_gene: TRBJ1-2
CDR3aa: CASSQFVYGYTF
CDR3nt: TGTGCCAGCAGCCAATTCGTCTATGGCTACACCTTC

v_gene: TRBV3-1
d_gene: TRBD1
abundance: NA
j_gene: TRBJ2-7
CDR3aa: CASSQLGQGSEQYF
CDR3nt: TGTGCCAGCAGCCAATTGGGACAGGGAAGCGAGCAGTACTTC

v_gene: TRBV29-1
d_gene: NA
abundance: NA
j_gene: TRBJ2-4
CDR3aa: CSVAARKNIQYF
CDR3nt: TGCAGCGTTGCAGCCAGGAAAAACATTCAGTACTTC

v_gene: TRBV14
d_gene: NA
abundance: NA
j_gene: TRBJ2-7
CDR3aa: CASSPVAGDYEQYF
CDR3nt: TGTGCCAGCAGCCCGGTGGCAGGGGATTACGAGCAGTACTTC

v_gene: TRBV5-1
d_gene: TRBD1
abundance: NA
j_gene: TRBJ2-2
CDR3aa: CASSLAGTGPNTGELFF
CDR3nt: TGCGCCAGCAGCTTGGCCGGGACAGGCCCGAACACCGGGGAGCTGTTTTTT

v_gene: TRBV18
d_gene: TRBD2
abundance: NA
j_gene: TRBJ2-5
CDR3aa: CASSPGTSGQETQYF
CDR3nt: TGTGCCAGCTCACCAGGGACTAGCGGCCAAGAGACCCAGTACTTC

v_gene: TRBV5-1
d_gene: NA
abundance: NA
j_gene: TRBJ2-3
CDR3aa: CASSLEGRAATDTQYF
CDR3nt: TGCGCCAGCAGCTTGGAGGGAAGGGCCGCCACAGATACGCAGTATTTT

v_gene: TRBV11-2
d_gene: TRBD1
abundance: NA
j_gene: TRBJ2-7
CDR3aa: CASSLDQGVMDYEQYF
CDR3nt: TGTGCCAGCAGCTTAGATCAGGGGGTTATGGACTACGAGCAGTACTTC

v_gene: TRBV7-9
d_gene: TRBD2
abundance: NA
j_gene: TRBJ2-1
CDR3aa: CASSFGGGVNEQFF
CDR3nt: TGTGCCAGCAGCTTTGGCGGGGGGGTAAATGAGCAGTTCTTC

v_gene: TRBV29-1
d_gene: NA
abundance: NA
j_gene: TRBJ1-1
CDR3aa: CSSTLNTEAFF
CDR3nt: TGCAGCTCAACACTGAACACTGAAGCTTTCTTT

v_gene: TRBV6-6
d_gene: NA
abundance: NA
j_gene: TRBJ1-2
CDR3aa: CASSFPSTESNYGYTF
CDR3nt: TGTGCCAGCAGTTTTCCCTCGACAGAGTCTAACTATGGCTACACCTTC

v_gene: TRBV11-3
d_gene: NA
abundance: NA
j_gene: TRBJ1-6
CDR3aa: CASSLDHNSPLHF
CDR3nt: TGTGCCAGCAGCTTAGACCACAATTCACCCCTCCACTTT

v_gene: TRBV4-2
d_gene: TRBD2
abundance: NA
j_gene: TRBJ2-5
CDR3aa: CASSRNTGGGQETQYF
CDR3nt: TGTGCCAGCAGCCGTAATACGGGGGGAGGTCAAGAGACCCAGTACTTC

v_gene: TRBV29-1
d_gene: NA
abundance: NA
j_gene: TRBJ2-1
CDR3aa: CSVERAADNEQFF
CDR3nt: TGCAGCGTTGAGAGGGCTGCAGACAATGAGCAGTTCTTC

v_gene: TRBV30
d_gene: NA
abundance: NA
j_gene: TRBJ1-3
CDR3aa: CAWSVRMGPGNTIYF
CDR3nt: TGTGCCTGGAGTGTACGAATGGGTCCAGGAAACACCATATATTTT

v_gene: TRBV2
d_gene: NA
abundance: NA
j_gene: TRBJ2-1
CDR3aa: CASSAGLHEQFF
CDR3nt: TGTGCCAGCAGTGCTGGACTCCATGAGCAGTTCTTC

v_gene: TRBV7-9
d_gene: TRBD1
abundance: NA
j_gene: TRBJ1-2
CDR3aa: CASSLDPLSTGGGYTF
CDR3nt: TGTGCCAGCAGCTTAGACCCCCTTTCCACAGGGGGAGGCTACACCTTC

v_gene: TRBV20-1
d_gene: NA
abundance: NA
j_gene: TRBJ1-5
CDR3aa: CSASVGVSNQPQHF
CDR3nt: TGCAGTGCTAGCGTAGGGGTTAGCAATCAGCCCCAGCATTTT

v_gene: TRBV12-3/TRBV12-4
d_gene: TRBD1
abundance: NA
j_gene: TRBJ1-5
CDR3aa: CASTQGQGAGSNQPQHF
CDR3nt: TGTGCCAGCACTCAGGGACAGGGGGCGGGTAGCAATCAGCCCCAGCATTTT

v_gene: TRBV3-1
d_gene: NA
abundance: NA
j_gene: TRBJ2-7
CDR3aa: CASSGDGAEEQYF
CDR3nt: TGTGCCAGCAGCGGGGACGGGGCGGAGGAGCAGTACTTC

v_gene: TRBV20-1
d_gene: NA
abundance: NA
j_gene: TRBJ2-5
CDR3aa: CSGNIGQRETQYF
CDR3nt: TGCAGTGGAAATATAGGGCAGCGAGAGACCCAGTACTTC

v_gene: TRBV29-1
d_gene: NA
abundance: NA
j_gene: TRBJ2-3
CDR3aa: CSVDGGITDTQYF
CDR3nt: TGCAGCGTTGACGGAGGGATCACAGATACGCAGTATTTT

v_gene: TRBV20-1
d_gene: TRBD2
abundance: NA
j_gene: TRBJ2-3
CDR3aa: CSARDERGGTDTQYF
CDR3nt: TGCAGTGCTAGAGATGAGCGGGGGGGAACAGATACGCAGTATTTT

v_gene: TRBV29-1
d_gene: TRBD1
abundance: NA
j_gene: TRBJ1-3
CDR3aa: CSVSTGTASGNTIYF
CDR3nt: TGCAGCGTCTCTACCGGGACAGCCTCTGGAAACACCATATATTTT

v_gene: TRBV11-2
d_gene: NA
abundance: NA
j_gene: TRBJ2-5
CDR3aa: CASSLLQNQETQYF
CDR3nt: TGTGCCAGCAGCTTACTCCAAAACCAAGAGACCCAGTACTTC

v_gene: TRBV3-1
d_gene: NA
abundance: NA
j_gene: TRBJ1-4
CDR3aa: CASSQDPRDEKLFF
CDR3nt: TGTGCCAGCAGCCAAGATCCCAGGGATGAAAAACTGTTTTTT

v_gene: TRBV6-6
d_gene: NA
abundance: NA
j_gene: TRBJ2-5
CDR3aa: CASSYTTGRETQYF
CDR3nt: TGTGCCAGCAGTTACACCACAGGGAGGGAGACCCAGTACTTC

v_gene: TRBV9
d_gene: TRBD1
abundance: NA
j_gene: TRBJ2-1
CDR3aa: CASSVGGGDYNEQFF
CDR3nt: TGTGCCAGCAGCGTAGGAGGGGGCGACTACAATGAGCAGTTCTTC

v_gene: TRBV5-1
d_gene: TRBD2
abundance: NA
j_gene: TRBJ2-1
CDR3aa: CASSAPPGLEVGQFF
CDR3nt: TGCGCCAGCAGCGCCCCACCGGGACTAGAGGTCGGGCAGTTCTTC

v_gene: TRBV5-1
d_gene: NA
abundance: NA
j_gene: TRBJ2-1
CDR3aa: CASSFEGSSYNEQFF
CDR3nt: TGCGCCAGCAGCTTTGAGGGGAGCTCCTACAATGAGCAGTTCTTC

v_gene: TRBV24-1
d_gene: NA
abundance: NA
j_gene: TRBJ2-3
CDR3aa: CATSDFGLDTQYF
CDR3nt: TGTGCCACCAGTGATTTTGGGCTGGATACGCAGTATTTT

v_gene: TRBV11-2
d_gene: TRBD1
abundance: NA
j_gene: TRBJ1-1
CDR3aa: CASSLRLTGGNTEAFF
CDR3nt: TGTGCCAGCAGCTTAAGGTTGACAGGGGGGAACACTGAAGCTTTCTTT

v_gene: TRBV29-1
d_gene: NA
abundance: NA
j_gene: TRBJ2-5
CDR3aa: CSVVGGATQETQYF
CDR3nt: TGCAGCGTTGTAGGGGGGGCGACACAAGAGACCCAGTACTTC

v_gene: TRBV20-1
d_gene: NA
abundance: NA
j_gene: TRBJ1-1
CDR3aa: CSARRGGENTEAFF
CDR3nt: TGCAGTGCTAGAAGGGGGGGAGAGAACACTGAAGCTTTCTTT

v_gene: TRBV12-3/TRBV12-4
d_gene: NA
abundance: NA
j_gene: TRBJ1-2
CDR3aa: CASSLSYGQNYGYTF
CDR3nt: TGTGCCAGCAGTTTGAGTTACGGACAGAACTATGGCTACACCTTC

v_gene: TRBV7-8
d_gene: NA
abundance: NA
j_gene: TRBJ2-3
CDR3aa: CASSTRERDTQYF
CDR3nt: TGTGCCAGCAGCACCCGCGAGCGGGATACGCAGTATTTT

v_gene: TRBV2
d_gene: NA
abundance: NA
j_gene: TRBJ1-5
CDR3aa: CASSEMRASNQPQHF
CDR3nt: TGTGCCAGCAGTGAAATGAGGGCTAGCAATCAGCCCCAGCATTTT

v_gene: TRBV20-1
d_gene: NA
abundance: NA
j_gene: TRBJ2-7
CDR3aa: CSASPQGPSSYEQYF
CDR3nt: TGCAGTGCTAGTCCTCAAGGCCCGAGCTCCTACGAGCAGTACTTC

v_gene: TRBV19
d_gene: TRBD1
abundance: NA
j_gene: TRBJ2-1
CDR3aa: CASRDHLGQGEFF
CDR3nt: TGTGCCAGTAGAGACCACCTAGGACAGGGAGAGTTCTTC